This TCR beta chain was documented in a study of blood T cell repertoires in COVID-19. Study in general: Sites across the United States, Italy and Spain contributed samples from acute and convalescent COVID-19. Sources were T cells, B-cell-depleted T cells, or PBMCs; the material itself was cDNA or gDNA.

This CDR3 is built from 18 residues. Trimming at V came to 3 bases and at J to 2 bases, leaving 11 bases not matched to a gene. The V gene's germline CDR1 is KGHSH and CDR2 LQKENI. As originally analysed: Reference gene primer amplification yielded estimated nucleated cell counts. This table comes from immunoSEQ multiplex PCR, and its TCRdb copy is limited to in-frame clones, with some not included. The V and J calls and the clone size are those of that table, but D and trimming were determined from the DNA. The profile shows around 100,000 clones, around 89% of them singletons. Sequencing was carried out using peripheral blood. This TCR came from a woman older than 75 with acute or convalescent COVID-19. The gene calls are TRBV18 and TRBJ2-2, with 8 positions matching TRBD2. Here the CDR3 reads CASSPHRISGANTGELFF. The CDR3 region has the DNA TGTGCCAGCTCACCGCACCGAATTAGCGGGGCTAACACCGGGGAGCTGTTTTTT. The full variable domain, its missing parts supplied by reference TRBV18 and TRBJ2-2, is NAGVMQNPRHLVRRRGQEARLRCSPMKGHSHVYWYRQLPEEGLKFMVYLQKENIIDESGMPKERFSAEFPKEGPSILRIQQVVRGDSAAYFCASSPHRISGANTGELFFGEGSRLTVL.